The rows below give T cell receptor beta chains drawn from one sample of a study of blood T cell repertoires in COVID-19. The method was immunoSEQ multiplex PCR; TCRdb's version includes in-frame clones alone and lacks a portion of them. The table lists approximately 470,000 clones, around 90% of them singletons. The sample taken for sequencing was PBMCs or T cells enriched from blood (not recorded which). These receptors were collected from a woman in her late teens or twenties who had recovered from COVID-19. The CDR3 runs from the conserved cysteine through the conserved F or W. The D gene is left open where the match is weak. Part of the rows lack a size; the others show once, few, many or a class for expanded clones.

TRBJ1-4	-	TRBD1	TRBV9	TGTGCCAGCGGGAAGGGGACAGGGGTAACTAATGAAAAACTGTTTTTT	CASGKGTGVTNEKLFF
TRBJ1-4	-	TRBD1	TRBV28	TGTGCCAGCAGTTCCTCCGACAGGGTTGCTGAAAAACTGTTTTTT	CASSSSDRVAEKLFF
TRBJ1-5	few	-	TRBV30	TGTGCCTGGAGTGTAAGTTCCGGGGGCAATCAGCCCCAGCATTTT	CAWSVSSGGNQPQHF
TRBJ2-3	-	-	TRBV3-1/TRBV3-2	TGTGCCAGCAGTCACCTGCAAGGAGGGACAGATACGCAGTATTTT	CASSHLQGGTDTQYF
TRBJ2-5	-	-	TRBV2	TGTGCCAGCAGTGAAAGCCGGAGCCAAGAGACCCAGTACTTC	CASSESRSQETQYF
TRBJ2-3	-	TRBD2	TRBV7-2	TGTGCCAGCAGCTTAGTGTATAGCGGGGGCCCAGAGGATACGCAGTATTTT	CASSLVYSGGPEDTQYF
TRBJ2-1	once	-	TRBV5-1	TGCGCCAGCAGCTTGGAGGGCCGCGGGGGCACATACAATGAGCAGTTCTTC	CASSLEGRGGTYNEQFF
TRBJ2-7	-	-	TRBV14	TGTGCCAGCAGCCAAGATGGTATGGGACGGAGGGCGTACGAGCAGTACTTC	CASSQDGMGRRAYEQYF
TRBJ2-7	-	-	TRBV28	TGTGCCAGCAGGGGACTCTACGAGCAGTACTTC	CASRGLYEQYF
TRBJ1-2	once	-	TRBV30	TGTGCCTGGACCCTGGACACCCAGGGTGGCTACACCTTC	CAWTLDTQGGYTF
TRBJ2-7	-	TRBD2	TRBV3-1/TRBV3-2	TGTGCCCGCAGCCATGGGGGGGAGACTAGCGGGGCAGGGCAGTACTTC	CARSHGGETSGAGQYF
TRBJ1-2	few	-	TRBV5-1	TGCGCCAGCAGCCCCGCAACTGAAGGCTACACCTTC	CASSPATEGYTF
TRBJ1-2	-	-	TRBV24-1	TGTGCCACCAGTGATTCTGACAGGCGTTATGGCTACACCTTC	CATSDSDRRYGYTF
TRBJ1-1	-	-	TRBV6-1	TGTGCCAGCAGTGAAGCGCTTAGGGGGATGAACACTGAAGCTTTCTTT	CASSEALRGMNTEAFF
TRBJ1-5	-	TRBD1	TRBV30	TGTGCCGCGGGACAGGCTTTTAGGCAGCCCCAGCATTTT	CAAGQAFRQPQHF
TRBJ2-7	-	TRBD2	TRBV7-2	TGTGCCAGCAGCCCCCAGACTAGCACCGAGCAGTACTTC	CASSPQTSTEQYF
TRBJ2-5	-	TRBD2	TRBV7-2	TGTGCCAGCAGCTTCGGGACTAGCGGGGGGAAGACCCAGTACTTC	CASSFGTSGGKTQYF
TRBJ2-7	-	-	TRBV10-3	TGTGCCATCCAAACGACGGGGATGCCTTACGAGCAGTACTTC	CAIQTTGMPYEQYF
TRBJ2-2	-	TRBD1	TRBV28	TGTGCCAGCAGTCCCCTGGGACAGGGGGACACCGGGGAGCTGTTTTTT	CASSPLGQGDTGELFF
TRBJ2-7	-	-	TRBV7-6	TGTGCCAGCAGCTCCCCGGAAGAGCGCTACGAGCAGTACTTC	CASSSPEERYEQYF
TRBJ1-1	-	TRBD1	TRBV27	TGTGCCAGCAGTAGCCCACAGGGGGCGAGGACTGAAGCTTTCTTT	CASSSPQGARTEAFF
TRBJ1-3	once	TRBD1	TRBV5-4	TGTGCCAGCAGCGAAGACAGGGAACGTGGAAACACCATATATTTT	CASSEDRERGNTIYF
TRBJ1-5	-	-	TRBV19	TGTGCCAGTAGTCGAAGTTTCGAGGAGTATCAGCCCCAGCATTTT	CASSRSFEEYQPQHF
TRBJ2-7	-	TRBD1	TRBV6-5	TGTGCCAGCAGTTACGACAGGGCTTACGAGCAGTACTTC	CASSYDRAYEQYF
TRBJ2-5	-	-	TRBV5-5	TGTGCCAGCAGCTTGACAGCTCGAGCTCAAGAGACCCAGTACTTC	CASSLTARAQETQYF
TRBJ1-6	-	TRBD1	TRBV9	TGTGCCAGCAGCTCTCGGACAGGGGATTCGCCCCTCCACTTT	CASSSRTGDSPLHF
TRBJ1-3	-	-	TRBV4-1	TGCGCCAGCAGCCAAGATGGGCCGGGAGGGACCATATATTTT	CASSQDGPGGTIYF
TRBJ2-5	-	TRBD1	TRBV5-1	TGCGCCAGCAGCTCGTCTTTGGGACAGGAAGAGACCCAGTACTTC	CASSSSLGQEETQYF
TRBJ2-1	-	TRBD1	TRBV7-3	TGTGCCAGCAGCTTAAACAGGGGGCTCGGCAATGAGCAGTTCTTC	CASSLNRGLGNEQFF
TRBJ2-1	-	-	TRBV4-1	TGCGCCAGCAGCCAAGGTTCCCCATACAATGAGCAGTTCTTC	CASSQGSPYNEQFF
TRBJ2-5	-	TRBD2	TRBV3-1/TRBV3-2	TGTGCCAGCCGGGGACTAGCGGGACAAGAGACCCAGTACTTC	CASRGLAGQETQYF
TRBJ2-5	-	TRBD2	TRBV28	TGTGCCAGCAGTTCCCCCTCGGGGGGGCGGGAGACCCAGTACTTC	CASSSPSGGRETQYF
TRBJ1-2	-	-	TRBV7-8	TGTGCCAGCAGCGAGACTCGGGACTATGGCTACACCTTC	CASSETRDYGYTF
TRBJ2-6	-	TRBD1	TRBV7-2	TGTGCCAGCAGCTCACAGGGGTTGTTCGGGGCCAACGTCCTGACTTTC	CASSSQGLFGANVLTF
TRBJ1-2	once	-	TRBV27	TGTGCCAGCAGTTACGGCGACACAGGGTACTATGGCTACACCTTC	CASSYGDTGYYGYTF
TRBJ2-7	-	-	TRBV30	TGTGCCTGGAGTGTACGAAGCTCCCGCCTCTTCGGCGAGCAGTACTTC	CAWSVRSSRLFGEQYF
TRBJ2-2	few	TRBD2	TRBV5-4	TGTGCCAGCAGCCTAGCTAGCGGGGGGACCACCGGGGAGCTGTTTTTT	CASSLASGGTTGELFF
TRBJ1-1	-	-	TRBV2	TGTGCCAGCAGTGAAGACCAGACTGAAGCTTTCTTT	CASSEDQTEAFF
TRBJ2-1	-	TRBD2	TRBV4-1	TGCGCCAGCAGCCAAGAAAGGTCAGCGGTGGTAGCGGGGGCCGACTACAATGAGCAGTTCTTC	CASSQERSAVVAGADYNEQFF
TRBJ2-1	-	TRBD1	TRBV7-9	TGTGCCAGCAGCGCAGGACAGGGGGGTGGGGATGAGCAGTTCTTC	CASSAGQGGGDEQFF
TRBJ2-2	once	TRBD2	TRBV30	TGTGCCTGGAGTAATCGGGCGGGGGGGCCCGCCGGGGAGCTGTTTTTT	CAWSNRAGGPAGELFF
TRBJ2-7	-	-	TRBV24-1	TGTGCTAAGACCGGGACAAGAAGCTCCTACGAGCAGTACTTC	CAKTGTRSSYEQYF
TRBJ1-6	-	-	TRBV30	TGTGCCTACCGCCTGGCGCGGGACTCCAATAATTCACCCCTCCACTTT	CAYRLARDSNNSPLHF
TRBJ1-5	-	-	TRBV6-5	TGTGCCCTCACCAGGGGCGGCTTAGAAAATCAGCCCCAGCATTTT	CALTRGGLENQPQHF